The text below deals with one TCR beta chain. Its antigen is not known. This sample is part of a study of T cell repertoires in cytomegalovirus infection. V shed 5 bases, J shed 5 bases, and the junction held 11 bases outside the gene matches. The length of the CDR3 is 15 residues. Germline V CDR1 and CDR2: SGHVS, FQNEAQ. TCRdb independently ran MiXCR on the reads; one entry per CDR3 protein. Among about 120,000 distinct CDR3 sequences, roughly a tenth were seen once, and the ten largest hold approximately 33%. The material sequenced was PBMCs, sequenced either directly or after in vitro stimulation (not recorded which). The TCR comes from a human donor in good health (CMV status not recorded). Some clones in this sample may be carry-over from other donors' samples. The V gene is TRBV7-8, the J gene TRBJ2-5; TRBD2 agrees at 7 bases. CDR3 nucleotide sequence: TGTGCCAGCAGCGTCCGTGGGGGAGCGGGGGAGACCCAGTACTTC. Amino acids: CASSVRGGAGETQYF.